Each of the 27 T cell receptor beta chains below was sequenced from the same sample in a study of beta chain features in type 1 diabetes. Expressed TCRB transcripts were sequenced because the entire RNA isolate underwent reverse transcription. The protocol was immunoSEQ multiplex PCR, while the TCRdb copy is restricted to in-frame clones and leaves out a portion. The sample shows some 60,000 clones, roughly 60% of them seen only once. The sequenced sample consisted of Tregs from blood. The origin of the receptors is a woman aged 18-29 years in good health.

This clone has only one observation. The CDR3 nucleotides are TGCGCCAGCAGCCGCGTCGATAGCGGGGGGATACTGTTCTTC. This gives the protein CASSRVDSGGILFF. This chain connects TRBV5-1 to TRBJ2-1; TRBD2 matches at 10 bases. Trimming took 4 bases from V and 15 from J; bases not matched to a gene: 13. CDR1 SGHRS and CDR2 YFSETQ come from the germline V gene. The CDR3 is 14 residues long.

The rearrangement links TRBV18 to TRBJ2-1; 7 bases are shared with TRBD1. This CDR3 has 14 amino acids. Trimming cost V 5 bases and J 9 bases; bases outside gene matches: 10. CDR1 and CDR2 (germline): KGHSH, LQKENI. Here the CDR3 reads CASSTSTGQGEQFF. CDR3 coding DNA: TGTGCCAGCTCAACCTCGACAGGGCAGGGTGAGCAGTTCTTC.

The chain uses TRBV5-1 and TRBJ2-2; the match to TRBD1 covers 7 bases. The ends lost 3 bases at V and 3 bases at J; junction bases unmatched: 5. Per germline, CDR1 SGHRS and CDR2 YFSETQ. The length of the CDR3 is 15 residues. CDR3 region: CASSSDQGDTGELFF. The CDR3 DNA reads as TGCGCCAGCAGCTCGGATCAGGGGGACACCGGGGAGCTGTTTTTT.

This chain joins TRBV7-9 and TRBJ1-1, with 11 nucleotides matching TRBD1. This CDR3 contains 14 residues. Trimming at V came to 5 bases and at J to 4 bases, leaving 3 bases not matched to a gene. In germline, CDR1 is SEHNR, CDR2 FQNEAQ (reference sequence). In DNA, the CDR3 is TGTGCCAGCAGCCGGACAGGGGGCTTCACTGAAGCTTTCTTT. Its translation is CASSRTGGFTEAFF.

There are a few counts of this clone. The chain couples TRBV6-1 to TRBJ2-1; no clear D. Trimming removed 1 base at V and 2 bases at J, with 15 bases between. Per germline, CDR1 MNHNS and CDR2 SASEGT. The CDR3 has 17 amino acids. CDR3 region: CASSEGVFRSAYNEQFF. The CDR3 nucleotides are TGTGCCAGCAGTGAAGGGGTCTTCAGGTCCGCCTACAATGAGCAGTTCTTC.

This clone was seen more than once but under ten times. J is TRBJ2-6 and V is TRBV29-1; perhaps TRBD1 as D (6 bases). CDR3 length equals 15 residues. Germline-derived CDR1 and CDR2 are SQVTM and ANQGSEA. Trimming stripped 4 bases from V and 4 bases from J, with 14 bases between. Here the CDR3 DNA reads TGCAGCGTTGCGGCCAGGGGTTCGGGGGCCAACGTCCTGACTTTC. The encoded protein is CSVAARGSGANVLTF.

The rearrangement links TRBV6-6 to TRBJ2-7; TRBD2 matches at 8 bases. V dropped 6 bases and J dropped 5; count of bases not matched to a gene: 6. This CDR3 is built from 13 residues. CDR1 and CDR2 from the germline V gene are MNHNY and SVGAGI (reference sequence). The CDR3 DNA is TGTGCCAGCAGGGGACTAGTGAAAGACGAGCAGTACTTC. Its translation: CASRGLVKDEQYF.

This clone was detected a few times. This chain uses TRBV5-1 with TRBJ2-7; D possibly corresponds to TRBD2 (6 bases). V was trimmed by 2 bases and J by 1 base, leaving 13 bases between them. The CDR3 loop spans 15 amino acids. Germline values: CDR1 SGHRS, CDR2 YFSETQ. The CDR3 nucleotides are TGCGCCAGCAGCTTATCACCTAGCGCATCCTACGAGCAGTACTTC. Translating it yields CASSLSPSASYEQYF.

This chain connects TRBV7-9 to TRBJ1-1; D perhaps matches TRBD1 (5 bases). This CDR3 region has 14 residues. Germline V gene sequence: CDR1 SEHNR, CDR2 FQNEAQ (reference sequence). Trimming shortened V by 6 bases and J by 5 bases, and 16 bases separated the two germline ends. The CDR3 protein is CASRSDSFGTEAFF. The CDR3 nucleotides read TGTGCCAGCAGATCCGACAGTTTTGGGACTGAAGCTTTCTTT.

The J gene is TRBJ1-1, the V gene TRBV2, with D hard to call. This CDR3 spans 13 amino acids. Trimming left V 5 bases short and J 1 base short, with 8 bases between. Germline assignment: CDR1 SNHLY and CDR2 FYNNEI. The CDR3 DNA reads TGTGCCAGCAGTCCCCCCCAGAACACTGAAGCTTTCTTT. Translated: CASSPPQNTEAFF.

The rearrangement joins TRBV4-1 to TRBJ2-7, with TRBD1 matching over 11 bases. The V and J ends lost 4 bases and 7 bases, in that order; junction bases with no gene match: 9. Germline V lookup: CDR1 MGHRA, CDR2 YSYEKL. The length of the CDR3 is 15 residues. CDR3 region: CASSRVGQGAGEQYF. CDR3 DNA sequence: TGCGCCAGCAGCCGGGTCGGACAGGGGGCTGGAGAGCAGTACTTC.

V gene TRBV19 combines with J gene TRBJ1-2; the match to TRBD1 covers 10 bases. V was pared by 5 bases and J by 6 bases, with 9 bases of the junction left unmatched. The CDR3 is 15 residues long. CDR1 LNHDA and CDR2 SQIVND come from the germline V gene (reference sequence). CDR3: CASSGDRGQTNGYTF. The CDR3 DNA reads TGTGCCAGTAGTGGAGACAGGGGGCAAACGAATGGCTACACCTTC.

The gene calls are TRBV4-2 and TRBJ2-7; 15 bases match TRBD2. Germline V gene sequence: CDR1 LGHNA, CDR2 YNFKEQ. J gave up 5 bases and V 4 bases, and 3 bases lay outside the gene matches. This CDR3 is built from 15 residues. The CDR3 here is CASSLGLAGGDEQYF. The CDR3 DNA reads TGTGCCAGCAGCCTCGGACTAGCGGGAGGGGACGAGCAGTACTTC.

In this sample, this clone turned up once. Here the CDR3 reads CASSQMRMNTEAFF. The CDR3 region has the DNA TGCGCCAGCAGCCAAATGAGAATGAACACTGAAGCTTTCTTT. The V call is TRBV5-1, the J call TRBJ1-1; D not resolved. Trimming shortened V by 4 bases and J by 0 bases, and 10 bases separated the two germline ends. CDR3 size: 14 residues. Germline V lookup: CDR1 SGHRS, CDR2 YFSETQ.

The chain is built from TRBV18 and TRBJ2-7, with 7 nucleotides matching TRBD1. Germline V gene lookup returns CDR1 KGHSH and CDR2 LQKENI. V trimming: 3 bases; J trimming: 2 bases; junction bases outside the gene matches: 1. CDR3 length: 13 residues. The CDR3 loop is CASSPGTAYEQYF. CDR3 DNA: TGTGCCAGCTCACCCGGGACAGCCTACGAGCAGTACTTC.

V usage is TRBV7-9 and J usage is TRBJ2-1, with a possible D match to TRBD2 (5 bases). V lost 5 bases, J lost 7 bases, and 12 bases lay in between. This CDR3 region has 13 residues. Germline CDR1 reads SEHNR; CDR2 reads FQNEAQ (reference sequence). CDR3 sequence reads: CASSPRTGNEQFF. The CDR3 DNA follows: TGTGCCAGCAGCCCACGGACGGGAAATGAGCAGTTCTTC.

The DNA for the CDR3 is TGCGCCAGCAGCTTGGGGAGCTATGGCTACACCTTC. This gives the protein CASSLGSYGYTF. The chain has TRBV5-1 and TRBJ1-2; no definite D call. The germline V gene encodes CDR1 SGHRS and CDR2 YFSETQ. The CDR3 totals 12 residues. With 0 bases removed from V and 4 bases from J, the gap between germline ends came to 4 bases.

This clone has more than one count but fewer than ten. The gene calls are TRBV7-2 and TRBJ1-1; D remains unclear. Per the germline V gene, CDR1 is SGHTA and CDR2 is FQGNSA. This CDR3 has 13 residues. The V gene lost 1 base and the J gene lost 5 bases, with 8 bases spanning the gap. The CDR3 DNA reads as TGTGCCAGCAGCTTAGGGCAGAGGACTGAAGCTTTCTTT. Residues: CASSLGQRTEAFF.

This chain links TRBV5-1 with TRBJ1-3; TRBD1 agrees at 8 bases. The CDR3 contains 14 residues. Germline trimming cut 2 bases from V and 9 bases from J; bases unmatched to any gene: 7. Germline CDR1 reads SGHRS; CDR2 reads YFSETQ. CDR3 residues: CASSFGTGATTIYF. For the CDR3, the DNA is TGCGCCAGCAGCTTCGGGACAGGCGCAACCACCATATATTTT.

DNA for the CDR3: TGTGCCAGCAGTGGCTACCCGTCCGGCACTGAAGCTTTCTTT. Translated: CASSGYPSGTEAFF. The rearrangement links TRBV25-1 to TRBJ1-1; no clear D. Looked up from germline, CDR1 is MGHDK and CDR2 is SYGVNS. The CDR3 spans 14 residues. V lost 4 bases, J lost 4 bases, and 13 bases lay in between.

The V call is TRBV5-1, the J call TRBJ2-7; maybe TRBD2 (6 bases). Trimming removed 7 bases at V and 2 bases at J, with 16 bases between. The CDR3 extends over 14 amino acids. Germline CDR1 and CDR2: SGHRS and YFSETQ. The CDR3 nucleotides read TGCGCCAGCGTGGCCGATAGCGGCACCTACGAGCAGTACTTC. Translating gives CASVADSGTYEQYF. Full variable domain (missing parts from reference TRBV5-1 and TRBJ2-7): KAGVTQTPRYLIKTRGQQVTLSCSPISGHRSVSWYQQTPGQGLQFLFEYFSETQRNKGNFPGRFSGRQFSNSRSEMNVSTLELGDSALYLCASVADSGTYEQYFGPGTRLTVT.

This clone came up a few times. The V gene is TRBV6-6, the J gene TRBJ1-2; D is ambiguous. From germline, CDR1 is MNHNY and CDR2 SVGAGI (reference sequence). The V gene lost 5 bases and the J gene lost 8 bases, with 15 bases spanning the gap. The CDR3 has 13 amino acids. For the CDR3, the DNA is TGTGCCAGCAGTACGCAGACACGAAAGGGCTACACCTTC. Translation gives CASSTQTRKGYTF.

A remark on this clone: At one of its ends the junction is not consistent with the germline gene, which may arise from a read error. The V call is TRBV7-3, the J call TRBJ1-5; the D gene is possibly TRBD1 (6 bases). Germline values: CDR1 SGHTA, CDR2 FQGTGA. The CDR3 loop spans 13 amino acids. The CDR3 here is CASSLTGREPQHF. DNA for the CDR3: TGTGCCAGCAGCCTAACAGGGCGGGAGCCCCAGCATTTT.

V usage is TRBV2 and J usage is TRBJ1-1, with 11 bases matching TRBD1. The junction had 4 bases not matched to a gene; V was cut back by 2 bases and J by 5 bases. Germline V gene lookup returns CDR1 SNHLY and CDR2 FYNNEI. The CDR3 is made up of 15 amino acids. As DNA, the CDR3 is TGTGCCAGCAGTGAATGGGGACAGGGGGGTACTGAAGCTTTCTTT. Translated: CASSEWGQGGTEAFF.

The genes are TRBV6-6 and TRBJ2-7; the match to TRBD2 covers 10 bases. Trimming took 4 bases from V and 4 from J; bases not matched to a gene: 4. This CDR3 has 14 amino acids. CDR1 is MNHNY, CDR2 SVGAGI, per germline (reference sequence). The CDR3 coding sequence is TGTGCCAGCAGTTTAGCGGGAGGTTCGTACGAGCAGTACTTC. It is translated as CASSLAGGSYEQYF.

V is TRBV7-2 and J is TRBJ1-1; D unresolved. V lost 1 base, J lost 4 bases, and 13 bases lay in between. The CDR3 spans 15 residues. The germline V gene encodes CDR1 SGHTA and CDR2 FQGNSA. The CDR3 sequence: CASSLGPLRGTEAFF. The CDR3 region has the DNA TGTGCCAGCAGCTTAGGCCCCTTACGGGGCACTGAAGCTTTCTTT.

The V call is TRBV2, the J call TRBJ2-5, with D maybe TRBD2 (5 bases). This CDR3 has 13 amino acids. Germline V gene lookup returns CDR1 SNHLY and CDR2 FYNNEI. Trimming left V 7 bases short and J 2 bases short, with 11 bases between. The CDR3 region is CASNPEGQETQYF. The CDR3 DNA follows: TGTGCCAGCAACCCCGAGGGTCAAGAGACCCAGTACTTC.